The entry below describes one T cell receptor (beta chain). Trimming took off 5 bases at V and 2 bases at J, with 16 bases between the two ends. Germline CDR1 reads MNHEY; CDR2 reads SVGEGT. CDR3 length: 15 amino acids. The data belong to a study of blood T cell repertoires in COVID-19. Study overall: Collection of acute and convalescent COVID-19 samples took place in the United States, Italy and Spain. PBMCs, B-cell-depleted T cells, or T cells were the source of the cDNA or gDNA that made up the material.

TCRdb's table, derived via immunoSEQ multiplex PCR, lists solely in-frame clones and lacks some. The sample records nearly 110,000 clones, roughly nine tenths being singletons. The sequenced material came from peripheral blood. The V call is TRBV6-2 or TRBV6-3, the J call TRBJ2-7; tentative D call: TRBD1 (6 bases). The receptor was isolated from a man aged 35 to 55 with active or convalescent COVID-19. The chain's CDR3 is CASSPDRPTTYEQYF. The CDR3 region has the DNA TGTGCCAGCAGTCCCGACAGGCCCACTACCTACGAGCAGTACTTC.